The 32 T cell receptor beta chains in this list originate from one sample, sequenced in a study of CD8 T cells in Susac syndrome. cDNA came from around 0.5 to 1 ug RNA primed by random hexamers. TCRdb used MiXCR to reprocess the immunoSEQ multiplex PCR reads, holding one entry per CDR3 protein. The sample holds some 200,000 distinct CDR3 sequences, 80% to 95% seen once. The material sequenced was CD8+ T cells from PBMCs. These TCRs come from a human donor with multiple sclerosis.

The chain joins TRBV5-4 to TRBJ2-7, with 12 bases aligning to TRBD2. The junction had 2 bases not matched to a gene; V was cut back by 4 bases and J by 0 bases. Germline CDR1 is SGHNT and CDR2 is YYREEE (reference sequence). The CDR3 extends over 15 amino acids. CDR3 in amino acids: CASSALAGGSYEQYF. In nucleotides, the CDR3 is TGTGCCAGCAGCGCACTAGCGGGAGGCTCCTACGAGCAGTACTTC.

V and J are TRBV6-2 or TRBV6-3 and TRBJ1-4; 8 bases line up with TRBD1. Germline V gene lookup returns CDR1 MNHEY and CDR2 SVGEGT. CDR3 length: 14 amino acids. V shed 4 bases, J shed 7 bases, and the junction held 5 bases outside the gene matches. The CDR3 is CASSLVGTGEKLFF. The CDR3 nucleotides are TGTGCCAGCAGTTTGGTAGGGACAGGTGAAAAACTGTTTTTT.

This clonotype has just one count. The chain links TRBV4-3 to TRBJ2-7; D may be TRBD1 or TRBD2 (5 bases each). Trimming cost V 0 bases and J 7 bases, with 13 bases left between them. The CDR3 runs 14 residues. Germline assignment: CDR1 LGHNA and CDR2 YSLEER. The DNA of the CDR3 is TGCGCCAGCAGCCAAGATCTGGTGGGGGTGGAGCAGTACTTC. It specifies CASSQDLVGVEQYF.

The chain links TRBV7-2 to TRBJ2-3; D is possibly TRBD1 or TRBD2 (5 bases each). V shed 1 base and J shed 1 base, with 12 bases lying between them. Germline-derived CDR1 and CDR2 are SGHTA and FQGNSA. The CDR3 extends over 16 amino acids. CDR3 bases: TGTGCCAGCAGCTTAGGCTGGGGGAGCGGCACAGATACGCAGTATTTT. Protein: CASSLGWGSGTDTQYF. Supplemented by reference TRBV7-2 and TRBJ2-3, the full variable domain reads GAGVSQSPSNKVTEKGKDVELRCDPISGHTALYWYRQSLGQGLEFLIYFQGNSAPDKSGLPSDRFSAERTGGSVSTLTIQRTQQEDSAVYLCASSLGWGSGTDTQYFGPGTRLTVL.

The chain joins TRBV9 to TRBJ2-1; 10 bases line up with TRBD2. The CDR3 is 14 residues long. Germline assignment: CDR1 SGDLS and CDR2 YYNGEE. V lost 2 bases, J lost 8 bases, and 4 bases stayed unmatched. CDR3 region: CASSVGTSVYEQFF. For the CDR3, the DNA is TGTGCCAGCAGCGTCGGGACTAGCGTTTATGAGCAGTTCTTC.

This rearrangement joins TRBV2 to TRBJ2-2; 9 bases match TRBD1. Trimming removed 5 bases from V and 4 bases from J; junction bases left unmatched: 2. Germline CDR1 SNHLY, CDR2 FYNNEI. This CDR3 has 14 residues. The CDR3 region has the DNA TGTGCCAGCAGTATGACAGGGGGCACCGGGGAGCTGTTTTTT. Amino acid sequence: CASSMTGGTGELFF.

The gene calls are TRBV6-2 or TRBV6-3 and TRBJ1-1; TRBD1 matches 7 bases. V lost 3 bases, J lost 0 bases, and 10 bases stayed unmatched. The CDR3 extends over 17 amino acids. Germline CDR1 and CDR2: MNHEY and SVGEGT. The CDR3 region is CASSYPSRGQMNTEAFF. In nucleotides, the CDR3 is TGTGCCAGCAGTTATCCCAGCCGGGGACAGATGAACACTGAAGCTTTCTTT.

The J gene is TRBJ2-3, the V gene TRBV6-1, with D possibly being TRBD1 or TRBD2 (5 bases each). The CDR3 runs 14 residues. Trimming shortened V by 3 bases and J by 3 bases, and 10 bases separated the two germline ends. Germline CDR1 and CDR2: MNHNS and SASEGT. CDR3 DNA: TGTGCCAGCAGTGACCAGGGAGAGACAGATACGCAGTATTTT. Translated: CASSDQGETDTQYF.

The genes are TRBV7-9 and TRBJ2-5, with TRBD1 matching 8 bases. The ends lost 4 bases at V and 3 bases at J; junction bases unmatched: 1. The CDR3 runs 13 residues. Germline V gene lookup returns CDR1 SEHNR and CDR2 FQNEAQ (reference sequence). The CDR3: CASSYRGEETQYF. The CDR3, as DNA: TGTGCCAGCAGCTACAGGGGGGAAGAGACCCAGTACTTC.

V is TRBV7-8 and J is TRBJ2-2; 7 bases agree with TRBD2. CDR3 length: 16 amino acids. J lost 3 bases, V lost 4 bases, and 8 bases had no gene match. Germline assignment: CDR1 SGHVS and CDR2 FQNEAQ. CDR3 sequence reads: CASSSSGIRDTGELFF. The CDR3 DNA reads TGTGCCAGCAGCTCGAGCGGGATCCGAGACACCGGGGAGCTGTTTTTT.

The chain combines TRBV7-9 with TRBJ2-3; D is uncertain. The ends were cut back, 4 bases at V and 8 bases at J, with 7 bases in the middle. The CDR3 runs 11 residues. CDR1 and CDR2 from the germline V gene are SEHNR and FQNEAQ (reference sequence). The CDR3 DNA sequence: TGTGCCAGCAGCTCCGACTTTACGCAGTATTTT. Translation: CASSSDFTQYF.

V gene TRBV5-6 combines with J gene TRBJ1-3; TRBD1 agrees at 8 bases. Germline CDR1 reads SGHDT; CDR2 reads YYEEEE. This CDR3 is built from 17 residues. V trimming: 0 bases; J trimming: 0 bases; junction bases outside the gene matches: 5. As DNA, the CDR3 is TGTGCCAGCAGCTTGGAAGTGACAGGGGTCTCTGGAAACACCATATATTTT. Encoded protein: CASSLEVTGVSGNTIYF.

The J gene is TRBJ2-3, the V gene TRBV11-3; D might be TRBD1 or TRBD2, each matching 5 bases. Germline CDR1 SGHNT, CDR2 YENEEA. Trimming took 3 bases from V and 6 from J, leaving 13 bases between them. This CDR3 has 14 amino acids. Here the CDR3 DNA reads TGTGCCAGCAGCTTCAGAGGGGATTCGGATACGCAGTATTTT. Protein product: CASSFRGDSDTQYF.

This clonotype came up many times. The J gene is TRBJ2-2, the V gene TRBV4-3, with unresolved D. The ends were cut back, 4 bases at V and 5 bases at J, with 8 bases in the middle. Germline V CDR1 and CDR2: LGHNA, YSLEER. The CDR3 totals 13 residues. The CDR3 sequence: CASSPTETGELFF. CDR3 in DNA: TGCGCCAGCAGCCCCACGGAGACCGGGGAGCTGTTTTTT.

The V gene is TRBV6-2 or TRBV6-3, the J gene TRBJ1-4; no definite D call. The CDR3 runs to 14 residues. Trimming shortened V by 6 bases and J by 8 bases, and 16 bases separated the two germline ends. Germline lookup yields CDR1 MNHEY and CDR2 SVGEGT. The CDR3, as DNA: TGTGCCAGCAGGGTTTCCGGGTATGAAGAAAAACTGTTTTTT. It yields the protein CASRVSGYEEKLFF.

The V and J genes are TRBV7-9 and TRBJ2-5; D perhaps matches TRBD1 (5 bases). The ends were cut back, 3 bases at V and 2 bases at J, with 16 bases in the middle. Looked up from germline, CDR1 is SEHNR and CDR2 is FQNEAQ (reference sequence). This CDR3 contains 16 residues. This CDR3 reads CASSFPGLTVQETQYF. The CDR3 nucleotides are TGTGCCAGCAGCTTCCCCGGTTTGACAGTGCAAGAGACCCAGTACTTC.

The V call is TRBV7-3, the J call TRBJ1-1; TRBD1 matches at 7 bases. The CDR3 covers 14 residues. Trimming took 4 bases from V and 1 from J; bases not matched to a gene: 3. Germline loops: CDR1 SGHTA, CDR2 FQGTGA. The DNA of the CDR3 is TGTGCCAGCAGCTGGGACAGTACGAACACTGAAGCTTTCTTT. Protein product: CASSWDSTNTEAFF.

V gene TRBV7-6 combines with J gene TRBJ2-5, with D uncertain. The CDR3 extends over 15 amino acids. CDR1 and CDR2 from the germline V gene are SGHVS and FNYEAQ. Trimming shortened V by 0 bases and J by 5 bases, and 13 bases separated the two germline ends. The CDR3 DNA is TGTGCCAGCAGCTTAGCCTATAGCCAAGGGGAGACCCAGTACTTC. Protein product: CASSLAYSQGETQYF.

This chain connects TRBV15 to TRBJ2-5; weak D call: TRBD2 (5 bases). The CDR3 contains 15 residues. V was cut by 3 bases and J by 1 base, with 12 bases left in between. Germline V gene sequence: CDR1 LNHNV, CDR2 YYDKDF (reference sequence). Written as DNA, the CDR3 is TGTGCCACCAGCAGCAGAGCGGAACCCCAAGAGACCCAGTACTTC. It codes for CATSSRAEPQETQYF.

The V and J genes are TRBV7-9 and TRBJ1-3, with D perhaps TRBD1 (5 bases). Germline loops: CDR1 SEHNR, CDR2 FQNEAQ (reference sequence). Trimming stripped 4 bases from V and 0 bases from J, with 16 bases between. There are 17 residues in the CDR3. The CDR3 reads CASSSSVTGISGNTIYF. The CDR3 DNA reads as TGTGCCAGCAGCTCCTCGGTTACAGGAATCTCTGGAAACACCATATATTTT.

CDR3 sequence (DNA): TGTGCCAGCAGTTTATTTGATACGCAGTATTTT. It specifies CASSLFDTQYF. This chain connects TRBV27 to TRBJ2-3, with D unresolved. Trimming removed 1 base from V and 6 bases from J, with 2 bases in between. There are 11 residues in the CDR3. Looked up from germline, CDR1 is MNHEY and CDR2 is SMNVEV (reference sequence).

The chain is built from TRBV7-9 and TRBJ1-1; D is undetermined. This CDR3 contains 14 residues. V was trimmed by 6 bases and J by 0 bases, leaving 11 bases between them. CDR1 SEHNR and CDR2 FQNEAQ come from the germline V gene (reference sequence). The CDR3 bases are TGTGCCAGCAGTCAGAGTAGTTTGAACACTGAAGCTTTCTTT. It yields the protein CASSQSSLNTEAFF.

The chain recombines TRBV7-9 with TRBJ2-1; maybe TRBD2 (6 bases). The CDR3 runs 17 residues. Germline V gene data show CDR1 as SEHNR and CDR2 as FQNEAQ (reference sequence). The V gene lost 3 bases and the J gene lost 5 bases, with 20 bases spanning the gap. DNA of the CDR3: TGTGCCAGCAGCTTGCCGCCTATTGGCGGGGATCACAATGAGCAGTTCTTC. Translating gives CASSLPPIGGDHNEQFF. The whole variable domain, filled in from reference TRBV7-9 and TRBJ2-1, reads DTGVSQNPRHKITKRGQNVTFRCDPISEHNRLYWYRQTLGQGPEFLTYFQNEAQLEKSRLLSDRFSAERPKGSFSTLEIQRTEQGDSAMYLCASSLPPIGGDHNEQFFGPGTRLTVL.

The gene calls are TRBV6-6 and TRBJ2-1; D could derive from TRBD1 or TRBD2 (5 bases each). The CDR3 has 16 amino acids. Trimming removed 2 bases from V and 6 bases from J, with 17 bases in between. Germline-derived CDR1 and CDR2 are MNHNY and SVGAGI (reference sequence). The CDR3 here is CASSYRPSGTTNEQFF. CDR3 sequence (DNA): TGTGCCAGCAGTTACAGGCCATCGGGGACGACCAATGAGCAGTTCTTC.

The chain joins TRBV19 to TRBJ2-7; 7 nucleotides agree with TRBD1. The germline CDR1 and CDR2 sequences are LNHDA and SQIVND (reference sequence). With 4 bases clipped from V and 7 bases from J, the junction kept 13 bases outside the gene matches. This CDR3 has 15 residues. CDR3 nucleotide sequence: TGTGCCAGTAGTACGTCGACAGGGATACTAGGGGAGCAGTACTTC. Translated, it gives CASSTSTGILGEQYF. The full variable domain, its missing parts supplied by reference TRBV19 and TRBJ2-7, is DGGITQSPKYLFRKEGQNVTLSCEQNLNHDAMYWYRQDPGQGLRLIYYSQIVNDFQKGDIAEGYSVSREKKESFPLTVTSAQKNPTAFYLCASSTSTGILGEQYFGPGTRLTVT.

This chain connects TRBV10-3 to TRBJ2-7; 8 nucleotides align to TRBD2. The CDR3 is made up of 14 amino acids. V gave up 6 bases and J gave up 4 bases; unmatched junction bases: 8. Germline V lookup: CDR1 ENHRY, CDR2 SYGVKD. The CDR3 region has the DNA TGTGCCATCAGCCCAGAGCGGGGGAGGTACGAGCAGTACTTC. Encoded protein: CAISPERGRYEQYF.

The chain employs TRBV14 and TRBJ2-1; the D is unclear. The V gene's germline CDR1 is SGHDN and CDR2 FVKESK. Trimming stripped 5 bases from V and 4 bases from J, with 9 bases between. The CDR3 is 13 amino acids. The CDR3 nucleotides read TGTGCCAGCAGCTACAGCCCGTACAATGAGCAGTTCTTC. Encoded protein: CASSYSPYNEQFF.

This sequence joins TRBV29-1 and TRBJ2-7; D is ambiguous. Germline CDR1 is SQVTM and CDR2 is ANQGSEA. The V end was cut by 6 bases, the J end by 6 bases, with 18 bases between. This CDR3 region has 13 residues. The CDR3 region is CSVAPGSLGEQYF. DNA for the CDR3: TGCAGCGTGGCCCCGGGCAGCCTCGGCGAGCAGTACTTC.

V gene TRBV3-1 combines with J gene TRBJ2-1; 8 nucleotides match TRBD1. There are 13 residues in the CDR3. Germline V gene sequence: CDR1 LGHDT, CDR2 YNNKEL (reference sequence). The J segment lost 9 bases and the V segment lost 1 base, leaving 2 bases of the junction unmatched. For the CDR3, the DNA is TGTGCCAGCAGCCAAGTACAGGGGGTTGAGCAGTTCTTC. Protein product: CASSQVQGVEQFF.

The chain uses TRBV7-9 and TRBJ2-2; D is perhaps TRBD1 (6 bases). V was shortened by 7 bases and J by 0 bases, with 18 bases between the two germline ends. This CDR3 spans 17 amino acids. CDR1 is SEHNR, CDR2 FQNEAQ, per germline (reference sequence). The CDR3 loop reads CASTPTDRLANTGELFF. DNA of the CDR3: TGTGCCAGCACCCCGACGGACAGATTGGCGAACACCGGGGAGCTGTTTTTT.

J is TRBJ2-7 and V is TRBV24-1; 7 positions match TRBD1. This CDR3 has 16 amino acids. Germline CDR1 is KGHDR and CDR2 is SFDVKD. Trimming cost V 7 bases and J 1 base; bases outside gene matches: 12. CDR3 DNA: TGTGCCACCAGGAGAGCCCCGGACAGGCAGTCCTACGAGCAGTACTTC. This encodes CATRRAPDRQSYEQYF.

In DNA form, the CDR3 reads TGTGCCAGCAGTAATCAGGGGGCTGAAGCTTTCTTT. Residues: CASSNQGAEAFF. The J gene is TRBJ1-1, the V gene TRBV6-5; TRBD1 matches 7 bases. With V trimmed by 5 bases and J by 6 bases, 3 bases remained unmatched. Per the germline V gene, CDR1 is MNHEY and CDR2 is SVGAGI. This CDR3 region has 12 residues.